Following are 27 T cell receptor beta chains from one sample sequenced in a study of Ad26.COV2.S vaccination and SARS-CoV-2 variants. Profiling relied on immunoSEQ multiplex PCR, and the TCRdb table lists in-frame clones only, not all of them. The data contain some 500,000 clones, 89% of them singletons. Regarding treatment: about 20 received Ad26.COV2.S at low or high dose, single or two shots; five or six received placebo; per-sample allocation not given. Following the first vaccine or placebo injection, samples were taken on day 63. Sequencing used peripheral blood, obtained in a trial of Ad26.COV2.S vaccine versus placebo. These receptors came from a person aged 18-65 years who received the Ad26.COV2.S COVID-19 vaccine or a placebo.

The chain employs TRBV18 and TRBJ2-7, with D unclear. There are 14 residues in the CDR3. V shed 0 bases and J shed 4 bases, with 10 bases lying between them. Per germline, CDR1 KGHSH and CDR2 LQKENI. The DNA for the CDR3 is TGTGCCAGCTCACCACCGTCCAGTACTTACGAGCAGTACTTC. This translates into CASSPPSSTYEQYF.

The rearrangement uses TRBV19 and TRBJ2-1; 8 positions agree with TRBD2. Germline CDR1 is LNHDA and CDR2 is SQIVND (reference sequence). CDR3 size: 15 residues. With V trimmed by 7 bases and J by 14 bases, 19 bases remained unmatched. This CDR3 is CASTSLSASGPEEFF. DNA of the CDR3: TGTGCCAGTACCTCCCTCTCGGCTAGCGGGCCGGAAGAGTTCTTC.

This clone was seen more than once but under ten times. This rearrangement joins TRBV12-3 or TRBV12-4 to TRBJ2-7; D unclear. V lost 6 bases to trimming and J lost 5 bases, with 8 bases between them. The CDR3 has 11 amino acids. The CDR3 DNA reads as TGTGCCAGCAGCGCAGAAAACGAGCAGTACTTC. Translating it yields CASSAENEQYF.

The V call is TRBV24-1, the J call TRBJ1-2, with unresolved D. CDR3 length: 13 residues. From germline, CDR1 is KGHDR and CDR2 SFDVKD. Trimming removed 4 bases at V and 6 bases at J, with 11 bases between. The CDR3 is CATSEAGENGYTF. The CDR3 DNA reads TGTGCCACCAGTGAGGCAGGAGAAAATGGCTACACCTTC.

This chain connects TRBV5-3 to TRBJ1-5; maybe TRBD1 (6 bases). TRBV5-3 is an ORF for which the function is uncertain. Between the trimmed V and J ends, which lost 3 bases and 6 bases, there was a span of 19 bases. The CDR3 loop spans 16 amino acids. The CDR3 nucleotides are TGTGCCAGAAGCTGGCAGACAGGAAAAGGGACTCAGCCCCAGCATTTT. Translated, it gives CARSWQTGKGTQPQHF.

The chain has TRBV11-2 and TRBJ1-1, with D uncertain. CDR3 length equals 14 residues. V was shortened by 0 bases and J by 1 base, with 6 bases between the two germline ends. Germline CDR1 reads SGHAT; CDR2 reads FQNNGV. This chain's CDR3 is CASSLDRGNTEAFF. The DNA of the CDR3 is TGTGCCAGCAGCTTAGATCGAGGGAACACTGAAGCTTTCTTT.

This clone was picked up one time. DNA of the CDR3: TGTGCCAGTAGTCCGGACGGTCTCTATGGCTACACCTTC. Its translation is CASSPDGLYGYTF. This rearrangement joins TRBV19 to TRBJ1-2; no firm D call. Deletions cut 5 bases from V and 4 bases from J, with 11 bases between. The CDR3 loop spans 13 amino acids. Per the germline V gene, CDR1 is LNHDA and CDR2 is SQIVND (reference sequence).

V usage is TRBV7-3 and J usage is TRBJ1-1, with a possible D match to TRBD1 (5 bases). Germline V CDR1 and CDR2: SGHTA, FQGTGA. The CDR3 length is 13 residues. Between the trimmed V and J ends, which lost 5 bases and 10 bases, there was a span of 17 bases. CDR3 sequence (DNA): TGTGCCAGCAGCCCCGCCCCAGCCGGGGGAGCTTTCTTT. This gives the protein CASSPAPAGGAFF.

The genes are TRBV5-1 and TRBJ2-7, with TRBD1 as a possible D gene (6 bases). Trimming pared 2 bases from V and 6 bases from J, leaving 15 bases between. Germline CDR1 and CDR2: SGHRS and YFSETQ. The CDR3 has 14 amino acids. CDR3 protein: CASSFETGLGEQYF. DNA for the CDR3: TGCGCCAGCAGCTTTGAGACAGGTTTGGGCGAGCAGTACTTC.

As DNA, the CDR3 is TGTGCCAGCAGCTTAGTTTCCAGTCCTGGGAGGTCGCCCCAGCATTTT. Its protein is CASSLVSSPGRSPQHF. The chain uses TRBV7-8 and TRBJ1-5; D is unclear. There are 16 residues in the CDR3. V was clipped by 1 base and J by 9 bases, with 19 bases between them. Per germline, CDR1 SGHVS and CDR2 FQNEAQ.

This chain links TRBV6-5 with TRBJ1-6; a possible D gene is TRBD1 (5 bases). Looked up from germline, CDR1 is MNHEY and CDR2 is SVGAGI. The CDR3 extends over 14 amino acids. Trimming took off 6 bases at V and 7 bases at J, with 13 bases between the two ends. CDR3 in DNA: TGTGCCAGCAGCACGGGACGGCTAAATTCACCCCTCCACTTT. Translated, it gives CASSTGRLNSPLHF.

This rearrangement joins TRBV5-8 to TRBJ2-3, with D unresolved. This CDR3 contains 15 residues. V lost 4 bases to trimming and J lost 0 bases, with 12 bases between them. Germline V CDR1 and CDR2: SGHTS, YDEGEE. CDR3 bases: TGTGCCAGCAGCACCCCTGGGTCAAGCACAGATACGCAGTATTTT. Amino acid sequence: CASSTPGSSTDTQYF.

V gene TRBV9 combines with J gene TRBJ2-1, with TRBD2 matching 9 bases. The CDR3 is 16 residues long. In germline, CDR1 is SGDLS, CDR2 YYNGEE. The V segment lost 3 bases and the J segment 5 bases; nucleotides outside the gene matches: 9. CDR3 coding DNA: TGTGCCAGCAGCGCAGAAGGAGCGGGGGGCAACAATGAGCAGTTCTTC. Translating gives CASSAEGAGGNNEQFF.

The chain links TRBV20-1 to TRBJ2-3; D possibly corresponds to TRBD2 (5 bases). The CDR3 is made up of 11 amino acids. The V gene's germline CDR1 is DFQATT and CDR2 SNEGSKA (reference sequence). With 3 bases removed from V and 5 bases from J, the gap between germline ends came to 6 bases. The CDR3 bases are TGCAGTGCTAGTGCGGGAGATACGCAGTATTTT. Protein sequence: CSASAGDTQYF.

The V and J genes are TRBV7-2 and TRBJ1-1, with D uncertain. The CDR3 is made up of 16 amino acids. Per germline, CDR1 SGHTA and CDR2 FQGNSA. V lost 4 bases and J lost 7, with 22 bases in between. The CDR3 DNA follows: TGTGCCAGCAGCTCAGGACCGGTCCAAACATGGAATGAAGCTTTCTTT. Its translation is CASSSGPVQTWNEAFF.

This clone appeared many times. The rearrangement uses TRBV4-2 and TRBJ1-2, with TRBD1 as a possible D gene (5 bases). Trimming cost V 1 base and J 11 bases, with 17 bases left between them. The germline gives CDR1 LGHNA, CDR2 YNFKEQ. The CDR3 spans 14 residues. CDR3 nucleotide sequence: TGTGCCAGCAGCCAAGCCGTAGTGAGGGGTGGATACACCTTC. It translates to CASSQAVVRGGYTF.

V is TRBV5-1 and J is TRBJ1-5, with D possibly being TRBD1 (6 bases). CDR1 is SGHRS and CDR2 is YFSETQ in the germline V gene. This CDR3 is 15 amino acids long. The ends were cut back, 0 bases at V and 0 bases at J, with 7 bases in the middle. The CDR3 nucleotides read TGCGCCAGCAGCTTGGGGGACATTAGCAATCAGCCCCAGCATTTT. Its translation is CASSLGDISNQPQHF.

The chain couples TRBV5-4 to TRBJ1-6; D not certain. Trimming removed 3 bases at V and 0 bases at J, with 13 bases between. The CDR3 runs 17 residues. Per the germline V gene, CDR1 is SGHNT and CDR2 is YYREEE (reference sequence). The CDR3, as DNA: TGTGCCAGCAGCTCCAATGAAGGGAGCTCCTATAATTCACCCCTCCACTTT. It codes for CASSSNEGSSYNSPLHF.

This clone was observed a single time. The chain uses TRBV12-3 or TRBV12-4 and TRBJ1-2, with 8 bases fitting TRBD1. CDR3 size: 13 residues. With V trimmed by 5 bases and J by 8 bases, 7 bases remained unmatched. Written as DNA, the CDR3 is TGTGCCAGCAGTCCGACAGGGGAGGTCGGCTACACCTTC. It yields the protein CASSPTGEVGYTF.

This clone came up a few times. V and J are TRBV10-3 and TRBJ1-3; the match to TRBD1 covers 7 bases. The V gene end was trimmed by 2 bases and the J gene end by 3 bases; junction bases not matched to a gene: 7. The CDR3 contains 16 residues. The V gene's germline CDR1 is ENHRY and CDR2 SYGVKD. The CDR3 DNA reads as TGTGCCATCAGTGAGATCTCAGGGGGATTTGGAAACACCATATATTTT. This sequence encodes CAISEISGGFGNTIYF.

This clone was seen only once. The chain combines TRBV5-1 with TRBJ2-5; 8 positions agree with TRBD2. Germline CDR1 is SGHRS and CDR2 is YFSETQ. There are 16 residues in the CDR3. V shed 4 bases and J 1 base; nucleotides not matched to a gene: 9. DNA for the CDR3: TGCGCCAGCAGCCCCGGGGGGGGGAAAGTCCAAGAGACCCAGTACTTC. Translating gives CASSPGGGKVQETQYF.

The chain couples TRBV9 to TRBJ2-7, with 7 nucleotides matching TRBD1. Germline loops: CDR1 SGDLS, CDR2 YYNGEE. J lost 4 bases, V lost 0 bases, and 4 bases had no gene match. The CDR3 sequence is 14 residues long. The chain's CDR3 is CASSVGQGMYEQYV. The DNA for the CDR3 is TGTGCCAGCAGCGTAGGACAGGGAATGTACGAGCAGTACGTC.

The chain joins TRBV18 to TRBJ1-2, with D possibly TRBD1 on 6 matching bases. Germline V gene sequence: CDR1 KGHSH, CDR2 LQKENI. The CDR3 runs 15 residues. The V gene lost 5 bases and the J gene lost 6 bases, with 19 bases spanning the gap. The CDR3 nucleotides read TGTGCCAGCTCATCGTCCGGGGGGCCCGGGCATGGCTACACCTTC. Translated, it gives CASSSSGGPGHGYTF.

The genes are TRBV18 and TRBJ1-4; D is perhaps TRBD1 (6 bases). Germline V gene data show CDR1 as KGHSH and CDR2 as LQKENI. V dropped 6 bases and J dropped 5 bases, with 13 bases sitting between them. This CDR3 has 14 amino acids. CDR3 sequence reads: CASSSGVGNEKLFF. CDR3 nucleotide sequence: TGTGCCAGCTCGTCAGGGGTAGGGAATGAAAAACTGTTTTTT.

This chain joins TRBV4-2 and TRBJ1-6; weak D call: TRBD1 (5 bases). Trimming shortened V by 0 bases and J by 7 bases, and 13 bases separated the two germline ends. The CDR3 is made up of 16 amino acids. Germline-derived CDR1 and CDR2 are LGHNA and YNFKEQ. The CDR3 sequence: CASSQDLAGKNSPLHF. Here the CDR3 DNA reads TGTGCCAGCAGCCAAGATCTGGCAGGGAAGAATTCACCCCTCCACTTT.

The chain has TRBV4-2 and TRBJ1-2; 9 bases match TRBD1. Per germline, CDR1 LGHNA and CDR2 YNFKEQ. V gave up 3 bases and J gave up 2 bases; unmatched junction bases: 7. The CDR3 runs to 16 residues. CDR3 nucleotides: TGTGCCAGCAGCCAGAACAGGGACAGGGAAAACTATGGCTACACCTTC. Protein sequence: CASSQNRDRENYGYTF.

This chain uses TRBV12-3 or TRBV12-4 with TRBJ1-5, with D perhaps TRBD1 (5 bases). The CDR3 consists of 12 residues. Trimming left V 3 bases short and J 9 bases short, with 9 bases between. CDR3 sequence reads: CASSFVGPPQHF. CDR3 DNA: TGTGCCAGCAGTTTCGTGGGACCGCCCCAGCATTTT.